The 20 T cell receptor beta chains presented below share a single source sample, sequenced in a study of beta chain features in type 1 diabetes. Study-wide points: TCRB CDR3s were moderately but significantly shorter in Type 1 diabetes patients in all four CD4+ subsets.

As every portion of the isolated RNA was reverse transcribed, the sequencing read expressed TCRB transcripts. TCRdb's table, derived via immunoSEQ multiplex PCR, lists solely in-frame clones and lacks some. The sample yields a few hundred thousand clones, around 12% seen once. For these TCRs, the target antigens are not known. Sequenced input: naive CD4+ T cells from blood. Receptors originate from a woman aged 18-30 years with type 1 diabetes.

V usage is TRBV7-2 and J usage is TRBJ1-5, with 7 bases lining up with TRBD1. Looked up from germline, CDR1 is SGHTA and CDR2 is FQGNSA. This CDR3 has 14 amino acids. V shed 5 bases and J 5 bases; nucleotides not matched to a gene: 6. The CDR3 DNA sequence: TGTGCCAGCAGCCTCCGGACAGGTGATCAGCCCCAGCATTTT. Protein: CASSLRTGDQPQHF. Variable domain in full (rest from reference TRBV7-2 and TRBJ1-5): GAGVSQSPSNKVTEKGKDVELRCDPISGHTALYWYRQSLGQGLEFLIYFQGNSAPDKSGLPSDRFSAERTGGSVSTLTIQRTQQEDSAVYLCASSLRTGDQPQHFGDGTRLSIL.

This sequence joins TRBV4-3 and TRBJ1-2; TRBD1 is a possible D gene (6 bases). The CDR3 is made up of 15 amino acids. Germline V CDR1 and CDR2: LGHNA, YSLEER. The V and J ends lost 0 bases and 3 bases respectively, with 11 bases between them. The chain's CDR3 is CASSQEAQGYYGYTF. The DNA for the CDR3 is TGCGCCAGCAGCCAAGAAGCCCAGGGGTACTATGGCTACACCTTC.

This clone was counted between two and nine times. The J gene is TRBJ1-2, the V gene TRBV29-1; D perhaps matches TRBD1 (5 bases). The CDR3 contains 13 residues. Germline V gives CDR1 SQVTM, CDR2 ANQGSEA. V was shortened by 6 bases and J by 4 bases, with 15 bases between the two germline ends. The CDR3, as DNA: TGCAGCGTCGGAGCCAGGGTTAGCTATGGCTACACCTTC. The encoded protein is CSVGARVSYGYTF.

This CDR3 reads CASSVAGGHEKLFF. The CDR3 nucleotides read TGTGCCAGCAGCGTAGCGGGGGGCCATGAAAAACTGTTTTTT. The chain couples TRBV9 to TRBJ1-4; the D gene is possibly TRBD1 (6 bases). Trimming stripped 0 bases from V and 6 bases from J, with 9 bases between. CDR1 is SGDLS, CDR2 YYNGEE, per germline. The CDR3 consists of 14 residues.

This rearrangement joins TRBV28 to TRBJ1-2; D is possibly TRBD1 (5 bases). Germline V lookup: CDR1 MDHEN, CDR2 SYDVKM. The CDR3 is 18 amino acids. The V end was cut by 3 bases, the J end by 1 base, with 21 bases between. The DNA of the CDR3 is TGTGCCAGCAGTTTTGGGCCGACAGCGTTAGTCTTTAACTATGGCTACACCTTC. Translating it yields CASSFGPTALVFNYGYTF.

The chain uses TRBV7-9 and TRBJ2-7; D may be TRBD1 (5 bases). This CDR3 comprises 12 residues. Per germline, CDR1 SEHNR and CDR2 FQNEAQ (reference sequence). The V end was cut by 4 bases, the J end by 5 bases, with 9 bases between. The DNA of the CDR3 is TGTGCCAGCAGCTCCACAGGAGACGAGCAGTACTTC. Protein sequence: CASSSTGDEQYF.

This clone was seen a few times. The rearrangement joins TRBV7-9 to TRBJ2-1; no clear D. Trimming took off 5 bases at V and 0 bases at J, with 11 bases between the two ends. The CDR3 has 15 residues. Germline V lookup: CDR1 SEHNR, CDR2 FQNEAQ (reference sequence). In DNA, the CDR3 is TGTGCCAGCAGCATAGACGATAGCTCCTACAATGAGCAGTTCTTC. Translation: CASSIDDSSYNEQFF. The variable domain in full, completed from reference TRBV7-9 and TRBJ2-1, reads DTGVSQNPRHKITKRGQNVTFRCDPISEHNRLYWYRQTLGQGPEFLTYFQNEAQLEKSRLLSDRFSAERPKGSFSTLEIQRTEQGDSAMYLCASSIDDSSYNEQFFGPGTRLTVL.

Only a few counts were recorded for this clone. The V and J genes are TRBV5-4 and TRBJ2-3, with TRBD1 matching 8 bases. This CDR3 has 16 residues. From germline, CDR1 is SGHNT and CDR2 YYREEE (reference sequence). V shed 2 bases and J 3 bases; nucleotides not matched to a gene: 8. The chain's CDR3 is CASSFTGGRLTDTQYF. In nucleotides, the CDR3 is TGTGCCAGCAGCTTCACAGGGGGTCGGTTAACAGATACGCAGTATTTT.

The chain combines TRBV10-3 with TRBJ2-7; TRBD1 is a possible D gene (6 bases). Germline V gene sequence: CDR1 ENHRY, CDR2 SYGVKD. The CDR3 extends over 15 amino acids. V lost 0 bases, J lost 1 base, and 10 bases lay in between. In DNA form, the CDR3 reads TGTGCCATCAGTGAGTCAGGACAGATATCCTACGAGCAGTACTTC. It yields the protein CAISESGQISYEQYF.

V is TRBV27 and J is TRBJ1-1; TRBD1 matches at 10 bases. The CDR3 totals 15 residues. CDR1 and CDR2 (germline): MNHEY, SMNVEV (reference sequence). V dropped 10 bases and J dropped 4; count of bases not matched to a gene: 12. CDR3 region: CATSRDRGRRTEAFF. The CDR3 DNA sequence: TGTGCCACGTCCCGGGACAGGGGACGGCGCACTGAAGCTTTCTTT.

The V and J genes are TRBV15 and TRBJ2-7, with TRBD2 identical over 10 bases. The CDR3 sequence is 15 residues long. Germline assignment: CDR1 LNHNV and CDR2 YYDKDF (reference sequence). Trimming removed 0 bases from V and 6 bases from J; junction bases left unmatched: 5. This CDR3 is CATSRELAGGGEQYF. The CDR3, as DNA: TGTGCCACCAGCAGAGAGTTAGCGGGAGGCGGCGAGCAGTACTTC.

The chain is built from TRBV11-1 and TRBJ1-2, with D tentatively TRBD1 (6 bases). CDR1 is SGHAT, CDR2 FQDESV, per germline (reference sequence). With 6 bases removed from V and 2 bases from J, the gap between germline ends came to 7 bases. This CDR3 is 12 amino acids long. CDR3 residues: CASSGQNYGYTF. DNA for the CDR3: TGTGCCAGCAGTGGACAGAACTATGGCTACACCTTC. Combining the CDR3 with reference TRBV11-1 and TRBJ1-2 gives the whole variable domain EAEVAQSPRYKITEKSQAVAFWCDPISGHATLYWYRQILGQGPELLVQFQDESVVDDSQLPKDRFSAERLKGVDSTLKIQPAELGDSAMYLCASSGQNYGYTFGSGTRLTVV.

The chain couples TRBV7-9 to TRBJ1-1; no reliable D call. V was pared by 2 bases and J by 5 bases, with 12 bases between. CDR1 is SEHNR, CDR2 FQNEAQ, per germline (reference sequence). This CDR3 contains 14 residues. The CDR3 sequence: CASSLQQEGTEAFF. The CDR3 DNA sequence: TGTGCCAGCAGCTTACAGCAGGAGGGTACTGAAGCTTTCTTT.

In its sample, this clone was seen a few times. J is TRBJ1-5 and V is TRBV29-1; 10 bases line up with TRBD1. Germline CDR1 reads SQVTM; CDR2 reads ANQGSEA. CDR3 size: 13 residues. V lost 3 bases, J lost 7 bases, and 3 bases stayed unmatched. CDR3 DNA sequence: TGCAGCGTTGAGGGGGACAGGGGCCAGCCCCAGCATTTT. This codes for CSVEGDRGQPQHF.

A few counts support this clone. The rearrangement joins TRBV6-5 to TRBJ2-1, with D perhaps matching TRBD1 (5 bases). Trimming cost V 6 bases and J 8 bases, with 8 bases left between them. Germline-derived CDR1 and CDR2 are MNHEY and SVGAGI. The CDR3 spans 11 residues. The CDR3 nucleotides read TGTGCCAGCAGGCAGGGCGATGAGCAGTTCTTC. Translated, it gives CASRQGDEQFF.

The rearrangement joins TRBV7-2 to TRBJ2-1; 11 nucleotides align to TRBD2. Germline CDR1 is SGHTA and CDR2 is FQGNSA. J lost 10 bases, V lost 2 bases, and 10 bases had no gene match. The CDR3 is made up of 16 amino acids. The CDR3: CASSLLFRLAGGEQFF. The DNA for the CDR3 is TGTGCCAGCAGCTTACTTTTCCGGCTAGCGGGAGGCGAGCAGTTCTTC.

This rearrangement joins TRBV28 to TRBJ2-3; TRBD2 agrees at 12 bases. CDR3 size: 15 residues. Germline V gene lookup returns CDR1 MDHEN and CDR2 SYDVKM. J was trimmed by 5 bases and V by 8 bases; bases with no gene match: 8. CDR3 residues: CASLPTSGSQDTQYF. CDR3 bases: TGTGCCAGCCTTCCGACTAGCGGGAGTCAAGATACGCAGTATTTT. Complete variable domain (other parts from reference TRBV28 and TRBJ2-3): DVKVTQSSRYLVKRTGEKVFLECVQDMDHENMFWYRQDPGLGLRLIYFSYDVKMKEKGDIPEGYSVSREKKERFSLILESASTNQTSMYLCASLPTSGSQDTQYFGPGTRLTVL.

V usage is TRBV7-9 and J usage is TRBJ1-5; possibly TRBD1 for D (6 bases). V lost 1 base and J 7 bases, leaving 11 bases between the germline ends. The CDR3 spans 14 residues. CDR1 is SEHNR, CDR2 FQNEAQ, per germline (reference sequence). CDR3 nucleotide sequence: TGTGCCAGCAGCTTAGAGACAGGCGGGCAGCCCCAGCATTTT. It codes for CASSLETGGQPQHF.

This clone was recorded a few times. This chain links TRBV28 with TRBJ2-2; the match to TRBD2 covers 8 bases. The CDR3 length is 13 residues. Trimming removed 6 bases from V and 6 bases from J; junction bases left unmatched: 3. Germline V gives CDR1 MDHEN, CDR2 SYDVKM. CDR3 sequence: CASRLAVPGELFF. CDR3 in DNA: TGTGCCAGCAGACTAGCGGTACCCGGGGAGCTGTTTTTT.

This clone was counted only a few times. The gene calls are TRBV29-1 and TRBJ1-1; a weak D match, TRBD1 (6 bases). This CDR3 comprises 11 residues. Germline assignment: CDR1 SQVTM and CDR2 ANQGSEA. Between the trimmed V and J ends, which lost 7 bases and 8 bases, there was a span of 14 bases. The CDR3 DNA follows: TGCAGCGAACGACAGGTTTCCGAAGCTTTCTTT. It yields the protein CSERQVSEAFF.